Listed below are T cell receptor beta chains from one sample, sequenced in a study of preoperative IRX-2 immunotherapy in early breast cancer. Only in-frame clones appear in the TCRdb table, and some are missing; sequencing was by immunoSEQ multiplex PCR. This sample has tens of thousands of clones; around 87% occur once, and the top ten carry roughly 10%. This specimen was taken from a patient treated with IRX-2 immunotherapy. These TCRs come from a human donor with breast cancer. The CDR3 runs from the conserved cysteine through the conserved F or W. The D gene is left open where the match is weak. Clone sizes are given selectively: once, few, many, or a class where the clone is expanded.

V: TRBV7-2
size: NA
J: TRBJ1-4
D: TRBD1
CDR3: CASRLDRGNEKLFF
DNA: TGTGCCAGCAGGTTAGACAGGGGAAATGAAAAACTGTTTTTT

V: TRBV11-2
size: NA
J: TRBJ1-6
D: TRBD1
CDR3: CASSFTGTGGNSPLHF
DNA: TGTGCCAGCAGTTTTACCGGGACAGGCGGGAATTCACCCCTCCACTTT

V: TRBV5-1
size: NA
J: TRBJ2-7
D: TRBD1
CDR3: CASSPPGQGNEQYF
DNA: TGCGCCAGCAGCCCCCCGGGACAGGGAAACGAGCAGTACTTC

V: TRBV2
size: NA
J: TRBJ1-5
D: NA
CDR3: CASQGYDQPQHF
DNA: TGTGCCAGCCAGGGTTATGATCAGCCCCAGCATTTT

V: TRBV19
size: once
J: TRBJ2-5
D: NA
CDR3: CASTGGPGAQYF
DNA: TGTGCCAGTACGGGGGGCCCGGGGGCCCAGTACTTC

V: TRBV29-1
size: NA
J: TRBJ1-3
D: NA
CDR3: CSVLSRPGNTIYF
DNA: TGCAGCGTCCTCAGCCGGCCTGGAAACACCATATATTTT

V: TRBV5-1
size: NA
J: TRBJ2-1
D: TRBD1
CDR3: CASSPRTGDNEQFF
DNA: TGCGCCAGCAGCCCACGGACAGGGGACAATGAGCAGTTCTTC

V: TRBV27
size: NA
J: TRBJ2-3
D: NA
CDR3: CAIRRWQVLTDTQYF
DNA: TGTGCCATCAGGCGGTGGCAGGTGCTCACAGATACGCAGTATTTT

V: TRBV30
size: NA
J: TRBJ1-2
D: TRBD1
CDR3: CAWSLGLGTGLGHTF
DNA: TGTGCCTGGAGTCTAGGCCTAGGGACAGGTCTTGGCCACACCTTC

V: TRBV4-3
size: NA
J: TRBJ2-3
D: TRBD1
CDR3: CASSQEGTGAQDTQYF
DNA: TGCGCCAGCAGCCAAGAGGGGACAGGGGCGCAGGATACGCAGTATTTT

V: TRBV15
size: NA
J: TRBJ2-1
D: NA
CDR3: CATSSKGRYDSEFF
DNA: TGTGCCACCAGCAGCAAGGGCCGTTATGACTCGGAGTTCTTC

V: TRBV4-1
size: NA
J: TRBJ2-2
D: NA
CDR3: CASSQNVGTGELFF
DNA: TGCGCCAGCAGCCAAAACGTCGGCACCGGGGAGCTGTTTTTT

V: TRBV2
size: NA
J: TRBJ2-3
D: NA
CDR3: CASRAERIADTQYF
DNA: TGTGCCAGCAGAGCCGAACGGATCGCAGATACGCAGTATTTT

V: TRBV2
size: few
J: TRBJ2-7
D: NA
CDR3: CARGDFNYEQYF
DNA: TGTGCCAGAGGGGATTTTAACTACGAGCAGTACTTC

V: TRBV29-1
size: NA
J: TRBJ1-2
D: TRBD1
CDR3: CSVARDSLNSRDGYTF
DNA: TGCAGCGTCGCCCGGGACAGCCTCAACTCTAGGGATGGCTACACCTTC

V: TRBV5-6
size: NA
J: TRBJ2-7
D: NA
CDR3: CASSLALRDEQYF
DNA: TGTGCCAGCAGCTTGGCCCTCAGGGACGAGCAGTACTTC

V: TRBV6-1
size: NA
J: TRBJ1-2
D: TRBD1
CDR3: CAVHSWAGGNGYTF
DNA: TGTGCCGTCCACTCCTGGGCAGGGGGCAATGGCTACACCTTC

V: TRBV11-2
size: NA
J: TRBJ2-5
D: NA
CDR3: CASSRDRPTLETQYF
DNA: TGTGCCAGCAGCCGCGACAGACCGACCCTAGAGACCCAGTACTTC

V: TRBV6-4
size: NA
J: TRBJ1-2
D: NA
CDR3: CASSDGVGDYGYTF
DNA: TGTGCCAGCAGTGATGGCGTGGGGGACTATGGCTACACCTTC

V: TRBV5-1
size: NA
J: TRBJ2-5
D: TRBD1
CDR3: CASSPGQGAETQYF
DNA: TGCGCCAGCAGCCCAGGACAGGGGGCTGAGACCCAGTACTTC

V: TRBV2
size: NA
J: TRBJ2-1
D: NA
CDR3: CASSERDEQFF
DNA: TGTGCCAGCAGTGAAAGGGATGAGCAGTTCTTC

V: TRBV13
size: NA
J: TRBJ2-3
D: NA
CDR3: CASSLSGGGRGDTQYF
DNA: TGTGCCAGCAGCTTATCTGGGGGGGGGCGAGGAGATACGCAGTATTTT

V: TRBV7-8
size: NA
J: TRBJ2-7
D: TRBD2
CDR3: CASSLRPGGSRDEQYF
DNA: TGTGCCAGCAGCTTAAGGCCGGGCGGGAGTAGGGACGAGCAGTACTTC

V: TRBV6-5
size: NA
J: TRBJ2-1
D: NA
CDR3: CASLGGGVGNEQFF
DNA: TGTGCCAGCCTCGGGGGAGGAGTAGGCAATGAGCAGTTCTTC

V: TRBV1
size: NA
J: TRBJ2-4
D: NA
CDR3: CTSSQGLTSGRRYIQYF
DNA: TGCACCAGCAGCCAAGGGCTCACTAGCGGGAGAAGGTACATTCAGTACTTC

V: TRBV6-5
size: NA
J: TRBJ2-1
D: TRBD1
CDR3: CASSYIQDRGSEQFF
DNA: TGTGCCAGCAGTTACATACAAGACAGGGGGTCGGAGCAGTTCTTC

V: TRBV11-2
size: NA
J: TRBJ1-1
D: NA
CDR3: CASSLDLDAAFF
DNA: TGTGCCAGCAGCTTAGATCTCGACGCGGCTTTCTTT

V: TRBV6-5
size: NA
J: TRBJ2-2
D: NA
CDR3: CASSYGHPNTGELFF
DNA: TGTGCCAGCAGTTACGGGCACCCGAACACCGGGGAGCTGTTTTTT

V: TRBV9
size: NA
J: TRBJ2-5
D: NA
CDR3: CASTGTKSGTQYF
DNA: TGTGCCAGCACCGGGACAAAATCGGGGACCCAGTACTTC

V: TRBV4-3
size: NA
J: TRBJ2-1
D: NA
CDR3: CASSQDPDRSNEQFF
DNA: TGCGCCAGCAGCCAAGACCCAGACAGAAGCAATGAGCAGTTCTTC

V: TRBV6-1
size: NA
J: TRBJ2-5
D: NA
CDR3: CASSARGDTAQYF
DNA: TGTGCCAGCAGCGCCCGGGGGGACACGGCCCAGTACTTC

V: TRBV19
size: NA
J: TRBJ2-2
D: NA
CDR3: CASSDEGQGGTGELFF
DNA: TGTGCCAGTAGCGATGAGGGGCAGGGCGGCACCGGGGAGCTGTTTTTT

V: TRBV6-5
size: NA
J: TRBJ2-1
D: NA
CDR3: CASSYSESSYNEQFF
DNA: TGTGCCAGCAGTTACTCGGAGAGCTCCTACAATGAGCAGTTCTTC

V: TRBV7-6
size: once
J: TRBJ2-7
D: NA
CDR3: CASSLGQNYEQYF
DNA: TGTGCCAGCAGCTTAGGACAAAACTACGAGCAGTACTTC

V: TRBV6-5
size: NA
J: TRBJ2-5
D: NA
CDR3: CASSDPLGGQETQYF
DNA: TGTGCCAGCAGCGACCCCCTGGGGGGCCAAGAGACCCAGTACTTC

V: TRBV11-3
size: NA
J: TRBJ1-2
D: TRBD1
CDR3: CASSLDRGYTF
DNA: TGTGCCAGCAGCTTGGACAGGGGCTACACCTTC

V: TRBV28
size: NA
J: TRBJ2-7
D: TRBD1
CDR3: CASSTGTGVGEQYF
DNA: TGTGCCAGCAGTACCGGGACAGGGGTAGGCGAGCAGTACTTC

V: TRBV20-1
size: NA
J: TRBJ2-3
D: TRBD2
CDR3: CSALAGSQYF
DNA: TGCAGTGCCTTAGCGGGCTCGCAGTATTTT

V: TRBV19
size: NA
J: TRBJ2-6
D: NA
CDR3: CASSYRDTGTGANVLTF
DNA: TGTGCCAGTAGTTACCGGGACACAGGGACTGGGGCCAACGTCCTGACTTTC

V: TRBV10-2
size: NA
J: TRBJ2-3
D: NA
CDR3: CASKPIRGAGAVDTQYF
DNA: TGCGCCAGCAAACCAATACGAGGGGCCGGGGCGGTAGATACGCAGTATTTT

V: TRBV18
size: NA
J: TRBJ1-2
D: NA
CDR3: CASSSDSGGYTF
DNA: TGTGCCAGCTCAAGCGACAGTGGAGGCTACACCTTC

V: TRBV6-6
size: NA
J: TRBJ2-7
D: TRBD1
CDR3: CASSYSKTGAWYF
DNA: TGTGCCAGCAGTTACTCGAAGACAGGGGCATGGTACTTC

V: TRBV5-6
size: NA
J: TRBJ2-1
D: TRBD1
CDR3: CASSLGDRDNEQFF
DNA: TGTGCCAGCAGCTTGGGGGACAGGGACAATGAGCAGTTCTTC

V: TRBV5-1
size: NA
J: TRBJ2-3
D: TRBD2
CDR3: CASSGGLAGRGTQYF
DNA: TGCGCCAGCAGCGGGGGACTAGCGGGGAGGGGGACGCAGTATTTT

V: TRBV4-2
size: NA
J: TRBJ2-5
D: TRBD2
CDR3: CASSRGLAGPQETQYF
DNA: TGTGCCAGCAGCCGGGGACTAGCGGGGCCTCAAGAGACCCAGTACTTC

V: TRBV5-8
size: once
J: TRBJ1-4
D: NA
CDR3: CASSLRDGNEKLFF
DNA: TGTGCCAGCAGCCTCCGGGACGGTAATGAAAAACTGTTTTTT

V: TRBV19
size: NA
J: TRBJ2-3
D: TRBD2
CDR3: CASSIANSGSLSTDTQYF
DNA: TGTGCCAGTAGTATAGCTAATAGCGGGAGCCTAAGTACAGATACGCAGTATTTT

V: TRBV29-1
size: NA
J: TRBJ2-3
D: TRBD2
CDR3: CSSHTSGTDTQYF
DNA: TGCAGCTCTCATACTAGCGGGACAGATACGCAGTATTTT

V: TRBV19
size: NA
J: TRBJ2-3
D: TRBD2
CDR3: CASSPGLAGADTQYF
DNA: TGTGCCAGTAGTCCAGGACTAGCTGGAGCAGATACGCAGTATTTT

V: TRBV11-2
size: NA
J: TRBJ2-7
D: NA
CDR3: CASSQGDRRGDYEQYF
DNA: TGTGCCAGCAGCCAGGGGGACCGGCGGGGGGACTACGAGCAGTACTTC